This T cell receptor (beta chain) was recorded in a study of graft-versus-host responses after intestinal transplantation. Whole-study context: The study gave all recipients anti-thymocyte globulin induction, then tacrolimus and steroids for two to three years.

Profiled with immunoSEQ multiplex PCR; TCRdb holds only in-frame clones, not every one. Of about 99,000 clones detected, roughly 92% appear once; the ten largest clones hold roughly 0.07%. General study points: Graft-donor T cell macrochimerism coincided with high graft-versus-host to host-versus-graft clonal ratios in allografts. Early after transplant, HvG declines were associated with peak levels of circulating GvH clones.

On this clone: Its target is not known.

Germline CDR1 reads SGHRS; CDR2 reads YFSETQ. V lost 4 bases, J lost 5 bases, and 7 bases stayed unmatched. The CDR3 covers 14 residues. Here the sequenced sample was unstimulated CD8+ T cells sorted from spleen or lymph node cells, taken before transplant. The receptor was derived from a human donor who was the organ donor for an intestinal transplant. The chain has TRBV5-1 and TRBJ1-1, with TRBD1 matching over 8 bases. CDR3 residues: CASSTGQGRTEAFF. DNA for the CDR3: TGCGCCAGCAGCACCGGACAGGGACGGACTGAAGCTTTCTTT. Supplemented by reference TRBV5-1 and TRBJ1-1, the full variable domain reads KAGVTQTPRYLIKTRGQQVTLSCSPISGHRSVSWYQQTPGQGLQFLFEYFSETQRNKGNFPGRFSGRQFSNSRSEMNVSTLELGDSALYLCASSTGQGRTEAFFGQGTRLTVV.